This is a list of T cell receptor beta chains from one sample in a study of regulatory T cells in long-lasting Graves disease. In TCRdb, the multiplex PCR reads were re-called with MiXCR into one record per CDR3 protein. The profile covers 300,000 or so distinct CDR3 sequences, with around a fifth appearing a single time and 29% taken by the ten largest. The starting material was peripheral blood mononuclear cells (PBMCs), obtained when the disease was refractory, from a patient treated with antithyroid drugs. These receptors all come from a female donor with Graves disease. Each CDR3 is given with its conserved first and last residue. A D gene is named only where the DNA matches it firmly. Clone size is stated in some rows and not others, as once, few, many or a class when expanded.

clone_size	j_call	d_call	v_call	cdr3_aa	cdr3_nt
few	TRBJ1-4	TRBD1	TRBV7-6	CASSPLTGGDEKLFF	TGTGCCAGCAGCCCCCTGACAGGGGGGGATGAAAAACTGTTTTTT
many	TRBJ1-1	TRBD1	TRBV18	CASSPLTGGTEAFF	TGTGCCAGCTCACCGTTAACAGGGGGAACTGAAGCTTTCTTT
few	TRBJ1-1	-	TRBV11-2	CANSLEALMNTEAFF	TGTGCCAACAGCTTAGAGGCCCTTATGAACACTGAAGCTTTCTTT
many	TRBJ2-7	-	TRBV20-1	CSAGGTAYEQYF	TGCAGTGCTGGCGGGACTGCCTACGAGCAGTACTTC
few	TRBJ2-1	-	TRBV27	CATRDQGRGWNEQFF	TGTGCCACACGCGATCAGGGGAGGGGATGGAATGAGCAGTTCTTC
few	TRBJ2-1	TRBD2	TRBV5-1	CASSSWTSGKSNEQFF	TGCGCCAGCAGCTCGTGGACTAGCGGAAAAAGTAATGAGCAGTTCTTC
many	TRBJ1-2	-	TRBV20-1	CSASGGVIAGYTF	TGCAGTGCTAGTGGGGGAGTTATTGCCGGCTACACCTTC
-	TRBJ2-3	-	TRBV15	CATSRADTQYF	TGTGCCACCAGCCGTGCAGATACGCAGTATTTT
many	TRBJ2-7	-	TRBV11-2	CASSLVRGSSYEQYF	TGTGCCAGCAGCTTAGTTCGGGGGAGCTCCTACGAGCAGTACTTC
-	TRBJ2-1	-	TRBV28	CASSLISLSSYNEQFF	TGTGCCAGCAGTTTGATCAGCCTCAGCTCCTACAATGAGCAGTTCTTC
few	TRBJ1-6	-	TRBV7-2	CASRGPGTTYNSPLHF	TGTGCCAGCAGAGGGCCCGGGACGACCTATAATTCACCCCTCCACTTT
many	TRBJ1-5	-	TRBV19	CASSITVNQPQHF	TGTGCCAGTAGTATCACCGTCAATCAGCCCCAGCATTTT
-	TRBJ2-1	-	TRBV28	CASSPIRVGSYNEQFF	TGTGCCAGCAGCCCCATTCGGGTAGGCTCCTACAATGAGCAGTTCTTC
few	TRBJ1-5	-	TRBV7-6	CASSRGAGGGGQPQHF	TGTGCCAGCAGTCGGGGGGCGGGAGGGGGAGGTCAGCCCCAGCATTTT
-	TRBJ1-1	-	TRBV19	CASSMGMNTEAFF	TGTGCCAGTAGTATGGGTATGAACACTGAAGCTTTCTTT
many	TRBJ2-7	TRBD2	TRBV11-2	CASRLLAGRYEQYF	TGTGCCAGCAGACTCCTAGCGGGACGGTACGAGCAGTACTTC
few	TRBJ1-1	-	TRBV5-1	CASSLDRALLMNTEAFF	TGCGCCAGCAGCTTGGATAGGGCTCTACTTATGAACACTGAAGCTTTCTTT
many	TRBJ2-7	TRBD1	TRBV12-3/TRBV12-4	CASSWAGGPYEQYF	TGTGCCAGCAGTTGGGCAGGGGGACCTTACGAGCAGTACTTC
many	TRBJ1-1	-	TRBV24-1	CATSDGDTEAFF	TGTGCCACCAGTGACGGGGACACTGAAGCTTTCTTT
-	TRBJ1-2	-	TRBV25-1	CASVDSYGYTF	TGTGCCAGCGTAGACAGCTATGGCTACACCTTC
many	TRBJ1-1	-	TRBV15	CATSSVGAGTEAFF	TGTGCCACCAGCTCCGTGGGGGCGGGCACTGAAGCTTTCTTT
many	TRBJ2-7	TRBD2	TRBV7-8	CASSLGARVAGSYEQYF	TGTGCCAGCAGCTTAGGGGCGCGGGTAGCGGGATCCTACGAGCAGTACTTC
-	TRBJ2-7	-	TRBV29-1	CSVRQAGYEQYF	TGCAGCGTGAGACAGGCGGGCTACGAGCAGTACTTC
many	TRBJ2-3	TRBD2	TRBV15	CATSREGSGVTDTQYF	TGTGCCACCAGCAGAGAGGGTAGCGGGGTCACAGATACGCAGTATTTT
many	TRBJ2-5	-	TRBV2	CASSDFEETQYF	TGTGCCAGCAGTGATTTTGAAGAGACCCAGTACTTC
-	TRBJ1-2	-	TRBV18	CASSPPTAHGHTF	TGTGCCAGCTCACCACCAACAGCTCATGGCCACACCTTC
-	TRBJ2-5	-	TRBV5-8	CASSPQPAGIETQYF	TGTGCCAGCAGCCCCCAACCCGCAGGGATAGAGACCCAGTACTTC
-	TRBJ2-3	-	TRBV7-3	CASSPRPGGTDTQYF	TGTGCCAGCAGCCCTCGACCCGGGGGCACAGATACGCAGTATTTT
many	TRBJ2-5	-	TRBV2	CASMSSRWETQYF	TGTGCCAGCATGTCTAGCAGATGGGAGACCCAGTACTTC
many	TRBJ1-2	-	TRBV3-1	CASTASSRDYGYTF	TGTGCCAGCACGGCAAGTTCCAGGGACTATGGCTACACCTTC
many	TRBJ1-3	-	TRBV28	CASSDSGNTIYF	TGTGCCAGCAGCGACTCTGGAAACACCATATATTTT
-	TRBJ2-7	-	TRBV4-2	CASSQDVGGSSYEQYF	TGTGCCAGCAGCCAAGATGTTGGGGGGAGCTCCTACGAGCAGTACTTC
many	TRBJ2-7	TRBD2	TRBV10-3	CATSLAGGLNEQYF	TGTGCCACCTCCCTGGCGGGGGGCCTTAACGAGCAGTACTTC
many	TRBJ2-2	-	TRBV30	CAWRVIGNTGELFF	TGTGCCTGGAGGGTAATAGGGAACACCGGGGAGCTGTTTTTT
few	TRBJ1-2	TRBD1	TRBV7-9	CASSSPTGGGYGYTF	TGTGCCAGCAGCTCCCCGACAGGGGGCGGCTATGGCTACACCTTC